This record covers a single T cell receptor beta chain. There are 16 residues in the CDR3. Looked up from germline, CDR1 is MNHEY and CDR2 is SMNVEV (reference sequence). The V and J ends lost 7 bases and 0 bases, in that order; junction bases with no gene match: 11. Sequencing used immunoSEQ multiplex PCR; TCRdb keeps in-frame clones, though not all of them. The repertoire consists of 90,000 to 120,000 clones, with about 80% occurring once and the leading ten covering around 6.6%. These data come from a study of control samples from healthy donors and cancer patients. The chain combines TRBV27 with TRBJ1-1, with TRBD1 matching 7 bases. This clonotype was sampled from a man between 18 and 35 years old in good health. Sequencing was carried out using blood. DNA for the CDR3: TGTGCCAGCATGGGACGGACAGGTCGACTGAACACTGAAGCTTTCTTT. This sequence encodes CASMGRTGRLNTEAFF.